A single sample gave rise to the 8 T cell receptor beta chains below, sequenced in a study of memory CD4+ T cells and cytomegalovirus serostatus. Profiling relied on immunoSEQ multiplex PCR, and the TCRdb table lists in-frame clones only, not all of them. Of 61,000 or so clones detected, about three quarters appear once; the ten largest clones hold 0.5% to 0.55%. Single viable CD3+CD4+CD8-CD45RO+ cells were sorted as the memory CD4+ T cells. The source material was memory CD4+ T cells from blood. The origin of the receptors is an adult in good health and CMV-seronegative. Some clones in this sample may be carry-over from other donors' samples.

The gene calls are TRBV27 and TRBJ2-7, with D possibly TRBD1 on 7 matching bases. The germline CDR1 and CDR2 sequences are MNHEY and SMNVEV (reference sequence). V was clipped by 6 bases and J by 6 bases, with 15 bases between them. The CDR3 length is 13 residues. CDR3 amino acids: CASSSHQGGEQYF. The CDR3 DNA reads as TGTGCCAGCAGCTCTCATCAGGGGGGCGAGCAGTACTTC.

The gene calls are TRBV4-3 and TRBJ1-1; no firm D call. The germline V gene has CDR1 LGHNA and CDR2 YSLEER. V was pared by 0 bases and J by 6 bases, with 17 bases between. CDR3 length: 16 amino acids. CDR3 sequence: CASSQETGQIPSEAFF. The CDR3 DNA reads as TGCGCCAGCAGCCAAGAAACTGGGCAAATCCCGTCTGAAGCTTTCTTT.

The chain uses TRBV5-4 and TRBJ2-5; TRBD1 agrees at 8 bases. Looked up from germline, CDR1 is SGHNT and CDR2 is YYREEE (reference sequence). There are 15 residues in the CDR3. V lost 0 bases, J lost 5 bases, and 6 bases stayed unmatched. The CDR3 DNA sequence: TGTGCCAGCAGCTTGGTACAGGGGGATGGGGAGACCCAGTACTTC. Its translation is CASSLVQGDGETQYF.

The rearrangement uses TRBV5-1 and TRBJ2-2; D assignment may be TRBD1 or TRBD2 (5 bases each). V was clipped by 7 bases and J by 5 bases, with 12 bases between them. CDR3 length equals 13 residues. The germline V gene has CDR1 SGHRS and CDR2 YFSETQ. The CDR3: CASGQGVTGELFF. The CDR3 DNA sequence: TGCGCCAGCGGCCAGGGAGTAACCGGGGAGCTGTTTTTT.

V gene TRBV28 combines with J gene TRBJ2-3; D remains ambiguous. Trimming removed 6 bases from V and 0 bases from J, with 10 bases in between. This CDR3 region has 14 residues. CDR1 and CDR2 from the germline V gene are MDHEN and SYDVKM. Written as DNA, the CDR3 is TGTGCCAGCAGCGTCGTCGGGAGCACAGATACGCAGTATTTT. It specifies CASSVVGSTDTQYF.

The rearrangement uses TRBV4-1 and TRBJ2-3; tentatively, D is TRBD1 (6 bases). V was trimmed by 0 bases and J by 0 bases, leaving 13 bases between them. Germline CDR1 is MGHRA and CDR2 is YSYEKL. The CDR3 extends over 17 amino acids. The CDR3 region is CASSQDRGRGSTDTQYF. CDR3 DNA sequence: TGCGCCAGCAGCCAAGATCGGGGCAGGGGCAGCACAGATACGCAGTATTTT.

J is TRBJ2-2 and V is TRBV18; D unclear. CDR3 length: 12 residues. The V end lost 3 bases, the J end lost 10 bases, and 9 bases lay between the germline ends. Germline assignment: CDR1 KGHSH and CDR2 LQKENI. The CDR3 DNA reads as TGTGCCAGCTCACCCAATCAGGTGGAGCTGTTTTTT. Its translation: CASSPNQVELFF.

The V and J genes are TRBV30 and TRBJ2-3, with 7 bases aligning to TRBD2. Trimming at V came to 4 bases and at J to 2 bases, leaving 9 bases not matched to a gene. This CDR3 is built from 15 residues. CDR1 and CDR2 from the germline V gene are GTSNPN and SVGIG (reference sequence). The CDR3 region is CAWKLGGSPTDTQYF. As DNA, the CDR3 is TGTGCCTGGAAGTTGGGGGGGAGTCCCACAGATACGCAGTATTTT.